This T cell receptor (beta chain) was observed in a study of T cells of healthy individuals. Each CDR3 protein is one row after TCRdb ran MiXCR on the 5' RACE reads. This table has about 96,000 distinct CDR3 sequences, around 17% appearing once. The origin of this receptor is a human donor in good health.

CDR3 in amino acids: CASSSQIWTEAFF. The DNA of the CDR3 is TGTGCCAGCAGCTCCCAAATATGGACTGAAGCTTTCTTT. The genes are TRBV5-6 and TRBJ1-1; unclear D gene. The CDR3 runs 13 residues. Trimming removed 3 bases at V and 5 bases at J, with 11 bases between. The germline CDR1 and CDR2 sequences are SGHDT and YYEEEE.